The next 7 T cell receptor beta chains were all read from a single sample in a study of Graves' ophthalmopathy and Graves' hyperthyroidism. The sequenced template was RNA, covering the TCR beta CDR3 region. An initial RT-PCR round employing HTBI primers preceded a second-round multiplex PCR. TCRdb independently ran MiXCR on the multiplex PCR reads; one entry per CDR3 protein. The top ten hold 44% of the sample, which has almost 750,000 distinct CDR3 sequences, about 44% seen once. Sequenced: peripheral blood. The receptor set was obtained from an adult man with Graves' ophthalmopathy.

This clonotype was seen more than once but under ten times. The V gene is TRBV12-3 or TRBV12-4, the J gene TRBJ1-4; D remains ambiguous. V lost 1 base and J 8 bases, leaving 8 bases between the germline ends. The CDR3 contains 13 residues. The DNA for the CDR3 is TGTGCCAGCAGTTTAGGACGGTACGAAAAACTGTTTTTT. It is translated as CASSLGRYEKLFF.

CDR3 sequence (DNA): TGCGCCAGCAGTGAGTCTTTAGCGGGAGGGCCTCGGGAGACCCAGTACTTC. This translates into CASSESLAGGPRETQYF. The chain carries TRBV10-2 and TRBJ2-5; 11 bases agree with TRBD2. The germline CDR1 and CDR2 sequences are WSHSY and SAAADI. Trimming took 0 bases from V and 5 from J; bases not matched to a gene: 8. CDR3 size: 17 residues.

The chain joins TRBV2 to TRBJ1-5; TRBD1 matches 9 bases. The CDR3 contains 17 residues. Germline lookup yields CDR1 SNHLY and CDR2 FYNNEI. V lost 5 bases and J lost 7; bases outside the gene matches: 15. The CDR3 loop reads CASSTIIRTGAVQPQHF. CDR3 nucleotide sequence: TGTGCCAGCAGTACCATAATTCGGACAGGGGCGGTGCAGCCCCAGCATTTT.

This clonotype was recorded many times. V and J are TRBV29-1 and TRBJ1-1; TRBD1 aligns across 7 bases. CDR1 and CDR2 (germline): SQVTM, ANQGSEA. This CDR3 contains 13 residues. V was clipped by 8 bases and J by 6 bases; unmatched bases: 12. DNA of the CDR3: TGCAGCACGAGTCCAGGGGGTAAATCTGAAGCTTTCTTT. Translation gives CSTSPGGKSEAFF.

The chain has TRBV2 and TRBJ2-5, with TRBD1 identical over 7 bases. The CDR3 contains 15 residues. After removal of 0 bases from V and 2 bases from J, the junction contained 3 bases not matched to a gene. The germline gives CDR1 SNHLY, CDR2 FYNNEI. The CDR3 nucleotides read TGTGCCAGCAGTGAAGCCCGACAGGGACAAGAGACCCAGTACTTC. Translating it yields CASSEARQGQETQYF.

With respect to this clonotype: An end of the junction differs from the germline gene, which may be a read error. The V and J genes are TRBV10-3 and TRBJ1-2; 7 bases are a match to TRBD1. Per germline, CDR1 ENHRY and CDR2 SYGVKD. The CDR3 has 14 amino acids. CDR3 sequence reads: CASSDREGDYGYTF. The CDR3 DNA sequence: TGTGCCAGCAGTGACAGGGAAGGGGACTATGGCTACACCTTC.

The V gene is TRBV25-1, the J gene TRBJ2-2, with a tentative D call TRBD2 (6 bases). CDR3 size: 17 residues. CDR1 is MGHDK and CDR2 is SYGVNS in the germline V gene. Between the trimmed V and J ends, which lost 6 bases and 5 bases, there was a span of 22 bases. DNA for the CDR3: TGTGCCAGCAGGGGGGGACCTGTGGTAACTATGACCGGGGAGCTGTTTTTT. Translating gives CASRGGPVVTMTGELFF.